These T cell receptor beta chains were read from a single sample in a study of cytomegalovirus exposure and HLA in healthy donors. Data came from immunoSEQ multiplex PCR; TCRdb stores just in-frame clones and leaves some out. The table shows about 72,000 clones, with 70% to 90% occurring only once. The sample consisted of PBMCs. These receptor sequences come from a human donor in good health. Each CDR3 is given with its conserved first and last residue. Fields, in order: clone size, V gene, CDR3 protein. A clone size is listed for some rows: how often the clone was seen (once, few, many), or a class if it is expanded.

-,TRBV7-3,CASSPYLLGAGGANVLPF
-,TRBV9,CASTDFKNTEAFF
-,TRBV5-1,CASSLAQVRTSTDTQYF
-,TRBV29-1,CSVDGLQGWVNEQFF
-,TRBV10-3,CAISGRGGTYEQYF
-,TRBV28,CASSLQPETDIYGYTF
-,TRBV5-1,CASSSKPKSPEELFF
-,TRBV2,CASSSQGDTEAFF
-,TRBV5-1,CASSLDETGFYEQYF
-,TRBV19,CASSIMGGPMIETQYF
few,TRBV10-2,CATSDRANEKLFF
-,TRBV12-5,CASGTSTGTGSLGSGNTIYF
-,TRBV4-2,CASRLAGGSYEQYF
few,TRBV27,CASSWTGTGEGTQYF
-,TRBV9,CASSVGLARDTQYF
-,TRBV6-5,CASNAGAEGYGYTF
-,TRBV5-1,CASSFFGGENTGELFF
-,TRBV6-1,CASHRTGTYEQYF
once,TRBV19,CASSGQGARQPQHF
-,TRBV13,CASSPGGRTDTQYF
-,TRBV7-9,CASSLVSGEASYNEQFF
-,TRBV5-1,CASSPRGIADEQYF
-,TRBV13,CASSYPQVDTGELFF
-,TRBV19,CASSIESSYEQYF
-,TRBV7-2,CASSLGQGGYEQYF
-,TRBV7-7,CASSPTSGVGDTQYF
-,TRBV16,CASSQSGRGSYNSPLHF
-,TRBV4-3,CASSQGTSGGYNHEQYF
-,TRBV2,CASRLAGGGEQYF
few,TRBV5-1,CASSLIAGEETQYF
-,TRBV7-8,CASSLEGVNEQYF
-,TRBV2,CASSEQFSYNSPLHF
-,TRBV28,CASSQAGQGDYGYTF
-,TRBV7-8,CASSRTGTGPYEQYF
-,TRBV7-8,CASSLNRGGEKLFF
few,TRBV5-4,CASSKFGGGAVEQYF
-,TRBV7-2,CASSSSGGRNNEQFF
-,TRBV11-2,CASSLVFRDNSYEQYF
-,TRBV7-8,CASSEEGRENYGYPF
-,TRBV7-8,CASSPRTGTMYEQYF
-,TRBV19,CASSLDREDTEAFF
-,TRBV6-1,CASSEARDRGYEQYF
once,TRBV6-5,CASSRGTEAFF
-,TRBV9,CASSVGPGSVGYGYTF
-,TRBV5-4,CASSLGGGNNEQYF
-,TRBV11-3,CASSRGPDTQYF
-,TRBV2,CAVLTGGGEKLFF